This TCR beta chain was recovered during a study of a mutant IDH1 vaccine in newly diagnosed glioma. The wider study: Receipt of radiotherapy, temozolomide, or both preceded the study, and most received both.

Per germline, CDR1 SGHKS and CDR2 YYEKEE (reference sequence). The CDR3 totals 13 residues. This clone has just one count. Its antigen is as yet unknown. One end of the junction varies from germline; a read error may be responsible. Using immunoSEQ multiplex PCR, the repertoire was profiled, and TCRdb retains in-frame clones only, with some absent. The table lists just under 70,000 clones, roughly 80% of them singletons. Time point noted: week 35, safety follow-up. It was 300 ug of mutant IDH1 20-mer peptide that made up each vaccine dose, given with topical imiquimod. Astrocytomas found in donors were new, WHO grade 3 or 4, IDH1-mutant and ATRX-lost.

The rearrangement uses TRBV5-5 and TRBJ1-1; D remains unclear. The sequenced sample was PBMCs, obtained from a glioma patient whose treatment included an IDH1 peptide vaccine. This receptor was identified in a man younger than 30 with glioma. CDR3 sequence reads: CASSQEAEAEAFF. The CDR3 DNA reads as TGCGCCAGCAGCCAAGAAGCGGAGGCTGAAGCTTTCTTT.